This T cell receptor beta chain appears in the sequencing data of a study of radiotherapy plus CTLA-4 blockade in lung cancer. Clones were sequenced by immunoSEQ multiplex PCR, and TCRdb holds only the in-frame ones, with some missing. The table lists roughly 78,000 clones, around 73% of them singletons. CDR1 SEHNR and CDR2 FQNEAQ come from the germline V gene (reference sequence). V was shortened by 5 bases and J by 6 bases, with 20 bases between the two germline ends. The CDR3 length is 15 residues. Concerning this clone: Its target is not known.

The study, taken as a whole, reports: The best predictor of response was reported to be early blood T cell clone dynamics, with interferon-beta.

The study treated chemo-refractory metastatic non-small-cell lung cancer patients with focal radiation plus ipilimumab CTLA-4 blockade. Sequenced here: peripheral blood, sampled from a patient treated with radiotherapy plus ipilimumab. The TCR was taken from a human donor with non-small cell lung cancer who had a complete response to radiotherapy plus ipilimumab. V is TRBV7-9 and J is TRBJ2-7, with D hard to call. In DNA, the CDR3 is TGTGCCAGCAGCCCTCGGGTCCCCCGGACGGGCGAGCAGTACTTC. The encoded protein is CASSPRVPRTGEQYF.